This T cell receptor beta chain was obtained from a study of blood T cell repertoires in COVID-19. Study-level information: The United States, Italy and Spain were the sources of the acute and convalescent COVID-19 samples. Nucleic acid was either cDNA or gDNA, and it came from T cells, B-cell-depleted T cells, or PBMCs.

Participants came from about two dozen US areas, aged roughly 18 to 89 years. Cohorts were determined from participant-reported clinical history. Repertoires were generated with immunoSEQ multiplex PCR, while TCRdb's copy carries only in-frame clones and drops some. The repertoire consists of under 500,000 clones, with roughly nine tenths occurring once and the leading ten covering almost 2%. There are 13 residues in the CDR3. The V gene lost 3 bases and the J gene lost 3 bases, with 9 bases spanning the gap. The germline gives CDR1 MNHNS, CDR2 SASEGT. The clonotype originates from a woman between 18 and 29 years old with acute COVID-19. The rearrangement uses TRBV6-1 and TRBJ2-7; D not certain. Source material: PBMCs or T cells enriched from blood (not recorded which). The chain's CDR3 is CASSERPSYEQYF. The DNA of the CDR3 is TGTGCCAGCAGTGAGAGGCCTAGCTACGAGCAGTACTTC.